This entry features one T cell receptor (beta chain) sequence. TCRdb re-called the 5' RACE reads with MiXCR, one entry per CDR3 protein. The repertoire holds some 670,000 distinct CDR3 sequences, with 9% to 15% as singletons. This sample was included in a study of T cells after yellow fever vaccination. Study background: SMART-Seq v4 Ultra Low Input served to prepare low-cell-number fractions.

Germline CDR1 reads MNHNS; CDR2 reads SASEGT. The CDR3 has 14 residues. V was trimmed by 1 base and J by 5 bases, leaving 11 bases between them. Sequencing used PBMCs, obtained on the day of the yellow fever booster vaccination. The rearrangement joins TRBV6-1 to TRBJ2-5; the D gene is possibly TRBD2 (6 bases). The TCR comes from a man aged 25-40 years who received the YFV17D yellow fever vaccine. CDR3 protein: CASSEGLGGETQYF. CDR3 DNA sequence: TGTGCCAGCAGTGAAGGACTAGGCGGGGAGACCCAGTACTTC.